This T cell receptor (beta chain) was identified during a study of blood T cell repertoires in COVID-19. The overall study: From the United States, Italy and Spain came samples of acute and convalescent COVID-19. From T cells, B-cell-depleted T cells, or PBMCs came the material, which was cDNA or gDNA.

Study processing details: Amplification of reference gene primers was used by the study to estimate nucleated cell counts. Sequenced by immunoSEQ multiplex PCR; TCRdb stores in-frame clones only, minus some. That table gives V, J and clone size, and the DNA gave D and trimming. This sample carries over 150,000 clones, roughly 80% of them seen once, and the ten largest clones take 2% to 2.5%. Sample: peripheral blood. The TCR sequence derives from a woman aged 80 or older with acute or convalescent COVID-19.

Here the CDR3 reads CASSESQGLAKDTQYF. The CDR3 DNA is TGTGCCAGCAGCGAAAGTCAGGGACTAGCGAAAGATACGCAGTATTTT. The chain joins TRBV7-2 to TRBJ2-3; 10 nucleotides align to TRBD2. The V and J ends lost 5 bases and 5 bases, in that order; junction bases with no gene match: 10. Germline CDR1 is SGHTA and CDR2 is FQGNSA. The CDR3 is 16 amino acids.